What follows are 31 T cell receptor beta chains derived from one specimen sequenced in a study of blood T cell repertoires in COVID-19. TCRdb's table, derived via immunoSEQ multiplex PCR, lists solely in-frame clones and lacks some. This table has approximately 140,000 clones, under 85% appearing once. Sequenced sample: peripheral blood. Receptor source: a man aged 35 to 55 with active or convalescent COVID-19.

This chain links TRBV18 with TRBJ1-1, with 7 nucleotides matching TRBD1. With V trimmed by 2 bases and J by 2 bases, 2 bases remained unmatched. The CDR3 runs to 14 residues. Germline loops: CDR1 KGHSH, CDR2 LQKENI. The CDR3 DNA is TGTGCCAGCTCACCAGACAGGGTTAACACTGAAGCTTTCTTT. Encoded protein: CASSPDRVNTEAFF. The complete variable domain, with remaining parts taken from reference TRBV18 and TRBJ1-1, reads NAGVMQNPRHLVRRRGQEARLRCSPMKGHSHVYWYRQLPEEGLKFMVYLQKENIIDESGMPKERFSAEFPKEGPSILRIQQVVRGDSAAYFCASSPDRVNTEAFFGQGTRLTVV.

The rearrangement links TRBV7-3 to TRBJ2-1, with D possibly matching TRBD2 (7 bases). Germline lookup yields CDR1 SGHTA and CDR2 FQGTGA. The ends were cut back, 2 bases at V and 4 bases at J, with 15 bases in the middle. The CDR3 runs 16 residues. The CDR3 DNA sequence: TGTGCCAGCAGCTTAGGGGGGGCTGGACAATACAATGAGCAGTTCTTC. It specifies CASSLGGAGQYNEQFF.

The chain couples TRBV5-1 to TRBJ1-5; no clear D. CDR1 and CDR2 from the germline V gene are SGHRS and YFSETQ. This CDR3 contains 15 residues. Deletions cut 2 bases from V and 1 base from J, with 10 bases between. This chain's CDR3 is CASSFEGSSNQPQHF. CDR3 DNA sequence: TGCGCCAGCAGCTTCGAGGGCTCGAGCAATCAGCCCCAGCATTTT.

The V and J genes are TRBV7-9 and TRBJ1-3, with 10 bases identical to TRBD1. Trimming took 1 base from V and 1 from J; bases not matched to a gene: 7. Germline V gene data show CDR1 as SEHNR and CDR2 as FQNEAQ (reference sequence). The CDR3 is 18 amino acids. The CDR3 region is CASSLETGGIKSGNTIYF. The CDR3 region has the DNA TGTGCCAGCAGCTTAGAGACAGGGGGCATCAAGTCTGGAAACACCATATATTTT.

The rearrangement joins TRBV11-2 to TRBJ2-3; 15 bases agree with TRBD2. The CDR3 is made up of 18 amino acids. Germline CDR1 is SGHAT and CDR2 is FQNNGV. Trimming took 0 bases from V and 3 from J; bases not matched to a gene: 4. The CDR3: CASSLDGLAGGRTDTQYF. CDR3 nucleotide sequence: TGTGCCAGCAGCTTAGATGGACTAGCGGGGGGGCGGACAGATACGCAGTATTTT.

The chain carries TRBV6-5 and TRBJ2-7, with a possible D match to TRBD1 (6 bases). Trimming pared 7 bases from V and 2 bases from J, leaving 18 bases between. The CDR3 covers 15 residues. Germline loops: CDR1 MNHEY, CDR2 SVGAGI. CDR3 in amino acids: CASNSGVRSPYEQYF. The CDR3 DNA reads TGTGCCAGCAATTCAGGGGTCAGGAGCCCCTACGAGCAGTACTTC.

The genes are TRBV5-1 and TRBJ2-2, with D possibly being TRBD1 (6 bases). The germline V gene has CDR1 SGHRS and CDR2 YFSETQ. The CDR3 runs 14 residues. The V and J ends lost 0 bases and 3 bases respectively, with 6 bases between them. The DNA for the CDR3 is TGCGCCAGCAGCTTGGGACAGGACACCGGGGAGCTGTTTTTT. Translation gives CASSLGQDTGELFF. The entire variable domain, with the rest obtained from reference TRBV5-1 and TRBJ2-2, is as follows: KAGVTQTPRYLIKTRGQQVTLSCSPISGHRSVSWYQQTPGQGLQFLFEYFSETQRNKGNFPGRFSGRQFSNSRSEMNVSTLELGDSALYLCASSLGQDTGELFFGEGSRLTVL.

V is TRBV6-4 and J is TRBJ2-4, with 9 bases that match TRBD1. The CDR3 is 15 amino acids. Germline V CDR1 and CDR2: MRHNA, SNTAGT. The ends lost 6 bases at V and 3 bases at J; junction bases unmatched: 6. This chain's CDR3 is CASRNRGQGKNIQYF. The DNA of the CDR3 is TGTGCCAGCAGAAACAGGGGGCAGGGCAAAAACATTCAGTACTTC.

The rearrangement links TRBV19 to TRBJ2-4; 7 positions match TRBD2. The trim removed 6 bases at V and 1 base at J, leaving 12 bases unmatched. The CDR3 loop spans 17 amino acids. The germline CDR1 and CDR2 sequences are LNHDA and SQIVND (reference sequence). Here the CDR3 reads CASSLTSSGVAKNIQYF. CDR3 DNA sequence: TGTGCCAGTAGCCTGACTAGCTCGGGGGTCGCCAAAAACATTCAGTACTTC.

The chain has TRBV4-2 and TRBJ2-3; 10 nucleotides agree with TRBD2. In germline, CDR1 is LGHNA, CDR2 YNFKEQ. Germline trimming cut 0 bases from V and 3 bases from J; bases unmatched to any gene: 0. This CDR3 contains 15 residues. As DNA, the CDR3 is TGTGCCAGCAGCCAAGAACTAGCGGGGACAGATACGCAGTATTTT. Translating gives CASSQELAGTDTQYF.

The rearrangement links TRBV5-1 to TRBJ2-5; tentative D call: TRBD1 (6 bases). V lost 2 bases and J 5 bases, leaving 10 bases between the germline ends. The CDR3 has 13 residues. Germline V gene data show CDR1 as SGHRS and CDR2 as YFSETQ. DNA for the CDR3: TGCGCCAGCAGCTTACAGGGAACGGAGACCCAGTACTTC. This sequence encodes CASSLQGTETQYF.

The rearrangement uses TRBV5-6 and TRBJ1-2; a possible D gene is TRBD1 (5 bases). The CDR3 loop spans 14 amino acids. CDR1 SGHDT and CDR2 YYEEEE come from the germline V gene. V was trimmed by 3 bases and J by 7 bases, leaving 16 bases between them. Here the CDR3 reads CASSSGTLTSGYTF. CDR3 bases: TGTGCCAGCAGCTCCGGGACGCTGACTAGTGGCTACACCTTC.

V and J are TRBV2 and TRBJ1-6; 8 positions agree with TRBD1. The CDR3 is 14 residues long. Looked up from germline, CDR1 is SNHLY and CDR2 is FYNNEI. Losses at the gene ends were 6 bases for V and 6 bases for J; bases not matched to a gene: 4. The CDR3 sequence is CASRGTGGNSPLHF. CDR3 bases: TGTGCCAGCAGGGGGACAGGCGGTAATTCACCCCTCCACTTT.

The chain employs TRBV10-2 and TRBJ1-6, with D possibly matching TRBD1 (6 bases). This CDR3 comprises 14 residues. CDR1 and CDR2 from the germline V gene are WSHSY and SAAADI. V was cut by 6 bases and J by 7 bases, with 13 bases left in between. In DNA form, the CDR3 reads TGCGCCAGCAGGGGGGAGGGGACAAATTCACCCCTCCACTTT. This codes for CASRGEGTNSPLHF.

This chain connects TRBV7-6 to TRBJ2-7; maybe TRBD2 (5 bases). This CDR3 spans 14 amino acids. V lost 1 base to trimming and J lost 4 bases, with 11 bases between them. Germline V lookup: CDR1 SGHVS, CDR2 FNYEAQ. The CDR3 is CASSLDSRRYEQYF. The CDR3 DNA reads as TGTGCCAGCAGCTTAGATTCAAGGAGGTACGAGCAGTACTTC. Using reference TRBV7-6 and TRBJ2-7 for the parts outside the CDR3, the full variable domain is GAGVSQSPRYKVTKRGQDVALRCDPISGHVSLYWYRQALGQGPEFLTYFNYEAQQDKSGLPNDRFSAERPEGSISTLTIQRTEQRDSAMYRCASSLDSRRYEQYFGPGTRLTVT.

This chain joins TRBV30 and TRBJ2-7, with TRBD1 as a possible D gene (6 bases). The CDR3 totals 12 residues. Deletions cut 3 bases from V and 12 bases from J, with 18 bases between. Germline V gene data show CDR1 as GTSNPN and CDR2 as SVGIG (reference sequence). The CDR3 loop is CAWSYRDVAWYF. In nucleotides, the CDR3 is TGTGCCTGGAGCTACAGGGACGTGGCGTGGTACTTC.

The chain carries TRBV18 and TRBJ1-3; D uncertain. This CDR3 contains 15 residues. CDR1 and CDR2 from the germline V gene are KGHSH and LQKENI. Trimming pared 6 bases from V and 8 bases from J, leaving 20 bases between. CDR3 sequence: CASSTTAVVEHTIYF. The CDR3 region has the DNA TGTGCCAGCTCTACCACAGCCGTTGTGGAACACACCATATATTTT.

The chain uses TRBV9 and TRBJ1-4; 7 positions agree with TRBD1. J gave up 5 bases and V 4 bases, and 14 bases lay outside the gene matches. CDR3 length: 17 residues. The germline V gene has CDR1 SGDLS and CDR2 YYNGEE. Here the CDR3 DNA reads TGTGCCAGCAGCCCGGACCCGGGACAGACTTCGAATGAAAAACTGTTTTTT. Its protein is CASSPDPGQTSNEKLFF.

The V call is TRBV6-2 or TRBV6-3, the J call TRBJ1-4; 9 bases align to TRBD1. CDR1 and CDR2 from the germline V gene are MNHEY and SVGEGT. The trim removed 2 bases at V and 9 bases at J, leaving 1 base unmatched. This CDR3 contains 13 residues. The CDR3 DNA follows: TGTGCCAGCAGTTACGGACAGGGGAAAAAACTGTTTTTT. Its translation is CASSYGQGKKLFF.

The chain recombines TRBV19 with TRBJ2-5; 7 bases match TRBD1. CDR1 and CDR2 from the germline V gene are LNHDA and SQIVND (reference sequence). V was clipped by 3 bases and J by 1 base; unmatched bases: 2. The CDR3 is 14 amino acids. CDR3 region: CASSIGTVQETQYF. The CDR3 region has the DNA TGTGCCAGTAGTATCGGGACAGTCCAAGAGACCCAGTACTTC.

The J gene is TRBJ2-7, the V gene TRBV7-3; 8 bases map to TRBD1. The germline CDR1 and CDR2 sequences are SGHTA and FQGTGA. V trimming: 1 base; J trimming: 2 bases; junction bases outside the gene matches: 4. The length of the CDR3 is 15 residues. CDR3 in amino acids: CASSLNSRGPYEQYF. The DNA of the CDR3 is TGTGCCAGCAGCTTAAATTCCAGGGGGCCCTACGAGCAGTACTTC.

The V and J genes are TRBV30 and TRBJ1-4, with D hard to call. CDR1 is GTSNPN, CDR2 SVGIG, per germline (reference sequence). V was cut by 3 bases and J by 3 bases, with 11 bases left in between. The CDR3 runs 14 residues. The CDR3 here is CAWRRSSANEKLFF. Here the CDR3 DNA reads TGTGCCTGGAGGCGGAGTTCGGCTAATGAAAAACTGTTTTTT.

This clone was observed at least ten times. J is TRBJ1-2 and V is TRBV30, with D perhaps TRBD1 (6 bases). V lost 0 bases and J lost 3, with 14 bases in between. Germline CDR1 GTSNPN, CDR2 SVGIG (reference sequence). The CDR3 is 15 residues long. CDR3 sequence reads: CAWSVVRAGDYGYTF. CDR3 coding DNA: TGTGCCTGGAGTGTAGTGAGGGCAGGGGACTATGGCTACACCTTC.

The CDR3 loop reads CASSVLAGGPINIQYF. CDR3 nucleotides: TGTGCCAGCAGCGTCCTAGCGGGGGGGCCAATAAACATTCAGTACTTC. The chain joins TRBV9 to TRBJ2-4, with TRBD2 matching 12 bases. This CDR3 is 16 amino acids long. Germline CDR1 SGDLS, CDR2 YYNGEE. J lost 6 bases, V lost 2 bases, and 6 bases had no gene match. Complete variable domain (other parts from reference TRBV9 and TRBJ2-4): DSGVTQTPKHLITATGQRVTLRCSPRSGDLSVYWYQQSLDQGLQFLIQYYNGEERAKGNILERFSAQQFPDLHSELNLSSLELGDSALYFCASSVLAGGPINIQYFGAGTRLSVL.

CDR3 coding DNA: TGTGCCAGCAGCTTGGACGGCCGGGATGTCTCTGGAAACACCATATATTTT. Its translation: CASSLDGRDVSGNTIYF. The chain carries TRBV5-8 and TRBJ1-3; D unclear. CDR3 length: 17 amino acids. The V and J ends lost 0 bases and 0 bases respectively, with 13 bases between them. The germline CDR1 and CDR2 sequences are SGHTS and YDEGEE.

This chain connects TRBV6-6 to TRBJ2-3; 7 positions agree with TRBD1. V lost 5 bases and J lost 8; bases outside the gene matches: 7. The CDR3 extends over 13 amino acids. Per the germline V gene, CDR1 is MNHNY and CDR2 is SVGAGI (reference sequence). CDR3 bases: TGTGCCAGCAGTGAGACAGGGTCCGGTACGCAGTATTTT. Its translation is CASSETGSGTQYF.

This clone was counted once. The chain employs TRBV7-9 and TRBJ1-1; D is uncertain. Deletions cut 3 bases from V and 5 bases from J, with 16 bases between. The germline V gene encodes CDR1 SEHNR and CDR2 FQNEAQ (reference sequence). The CDR3 runs 15 residues. Here the CDR3 DNA reads TGTGCCAGCAGCTTGGATCGGGCCGGGAGGACTGAAGCTTTCTTT. This codes for CASSLDRAGRTEAFF.

The V call is TRBV6-5, the J call TRBJ2-2; maybe TRBD2 (6 bases). The CDR3 spans 15 residues. CDR1 and CDR2 (germline): MNHEY, SVGAGI. V was pared by 5 bases and J by 2 bases, with 12 bases between. The CDR3 here is CASSLGGINTGELFF. The CDR3 nucleotides are TGTGCCAGCAGTCTTGGGGGGATTAACACCGGGGAGCTGTTTTTT.

This sequence joins TRBV4-1 and TRBJ1-4; 9 bases agree with TRBD1. The CDR3 has 16 amino acids. Trimming cost V 4 bases and J 4 bases; bases outside gene matches: 7. CDR1 and CDR2 (germline): MGHRA, YSYEKL. The CDR3 loop reads CASSLGGGQGNEKLFF. DNA for the CDR3: TGCGCCAGCAGCCTAGGGGGGGGACAGGGTAATGAAAAACTGTTTTTT.

This clone was recorded a few times. The chain recombines TRBV27 with TRBJ2-7; 8 bases are shared with TRBD2. Germline CDR1 MNHEY, CDR2 SMNVEV (reference sequence). V lost 6 bases, J lost 2 bases, and 3 bases stayed unmatched. The length of the CDR3 is 13 residues. The CDR3 DNA follows: TGTGCCAGCAGCAGCGGGAGCACCTACGAGCAGTACTTC. Its translation is CASSSGSTYEQYF.

The chain has TRBV10-2 and TRBJ2-5; the D gene is possibly TRBD2 (6 bases). There are 12 residues in the CDR3. V lost 10 bases and J lost 5, with 14 bases in between. Per germline, CDR1 WSHSY and CDR2 SAAADI. CDR3 DNA: TGCGCCACCAAGACTAGTCAGGAGACCCAGTACTTC. Protein: CATKTSQETQYF.